One sample yielded the 15 T cell receptor beta chains listed below, sequenced in a study of immune cell composition in non-small cell lung cancer. Clones were sequenced by immunoSEQ multiplex PCR, and TCRdb holds only the in-frame ones, with some missing. The sample includes 13,000 to 15,000 clones, roughly 73% of them seen just once. The specimen was lung tumor tissue. The receptors were sampled from a human donor with non-small cell lung cancer.

This chain joins TRBV4-2 and TRBJ2-7, with 8 positions matching TRBD1. Germline-derived CDR1 and CDR2 are LGHNA and YNFKEQ. V shed 1 base, J shed 0 bases, and the junction held 17 bases outside the gene matches. The CDR3 sequence is 20 residues long. The CDR3 sequence is CASSQAGPRQGSSSSYEQYF. CDR3 DNA: TGTGCCAGCAGCCAAGCGGGTCCGCGACAGGGGTCTTCGAGCTCCTACGAGCAGTACTTC.

This clone showed up just once. This rearrangement joins TRBV9 to TRBJ2-3, with 7 nucleotides matching TRBD1. This CDR3 has 14 amino acids. Germline trimming cut 3 bases from V and 3 bases from J; bases unmatched to any gene: 4. From germline, CDR1 is SGDLS and CDR2 YYNGEE. This CDR3 reads CASSGRTGTDTQYF. The CDR3 DNA is TGTGCCAGCAGCGGGAGGACAGGAACAGATACGCAGTATTTT.

This clone was seen only once. The rearrangement links TRBV13 to TRBJ1-1; 9 bases line up with TRBD1. The CDR3 has 15 amino acids. V was clipped by 4 bases and J by 4 bases; unmatched bases: 7. CDR1 is PRHDT and CDR2 is FYEKMQ in the germline V gene (reference sequence). The CDR3 region is CASSSATGGFTEAFF. The DNA of the CDR3 is TGTGCCAGCAGCTCGGCCACAGGGGGCTTCACTGAAGCTTTCTTT.

This chain links TRBV7-3 with TRBJ2-1, with 13 nucleotides matching TRBD2. Losses at the gene ends were 5 bases for V and 5 bases for J; bases not matched to a gene: 3. CDR3 length equals 15 residues. From germline, CDR1 is SGHTA and CDR2 FQGTGA. CDR3 sequence: CASSTGTSGNNEQFF. The CDR3 region has the DNA TGTGCCAGCAGCACCGGGACTAGCGGGAACAATGAGCAGTTCTTC.

The chain uses TRBV5-1 and TRBJ2-5; D is ambiguous. Germline V CDR1 and CDR2: SGHRS, YFSETQ. The CDR3 extends over 13 amino acids. V gave up 3 bases and J gave up 4 bases, with 10 bases separating them. This chain's CDR3 is CASSSGIGETQYF. The CDR3 coding sequence is TGCGCCAGCAGCTCGGGTATTGGAGAGACCCAGTACTTC.

This clone came up once. The gene calls are TRBV7-9 and TRBJ2-5; 8 bases are shared with TRBD2. Germline V gene data show CDR1 as SEHNR and CDR2 as FQNEAQ (reference sequence). The CDR3 covers 14 residues. Unmatched junction bases numbered 2, after V lost 1 base and J lost 4 bases. CDR3 protein: CASSLGLAGETQYF. The CDR3 DNA sequence: TGTGCCAGCAGCTTAGGTCTAGCGGGAGAGACCCAGTACTTC.

The CDR3 DNA is TGTGCCAGCAGTCCCTCCCAGGGGTGGAACACTGAAGCTTTCTTT. Its translation: CASSPSQGWNTEAFF. The chain joins TRBV27 to TRBJ1-1; possible D gene TRBD1, 6 bases. CDR3 size: 15 residues. Germline V gene data show CDR1 as MNHEY and CDR2 as SMNVEV (reference sequence). Between the trimmed V and J ends, which lost 5 bases and 1 base, there was a span of 14 bases.

This clone has just a few counts. V gene TRBV4-2 combines with J gene TRBJ1-2; no definite D call. Germline lookup yields CDR1 LGHNA and CDR2 YNFKEQ. V lost 0 bases to trimming and J lost 10 bases, with 9 bases between them. CDR3 length equals 12 residues. CDR3 in amino acids: CASSQEHGDYTF. Written as DNA, the CDR3 is TGTGCCAGCAGCCAAGAACACGGGGACTACACCTTC.

This clone has more than one count but fewer than ten. The chain employs TRBV5-6 and TRBJ2-7, with TRBD1 as a possible D gene (6 bases). The germline V gene encodes CDR1 SGHDT and CDR2 YYEEEE. CDR3 length: 16 residues. Trimming removed 0 bases from V and 4 bases from J, with 17 bases in between. CDR3 in amino acids: CASSLVSITGRYEQYF. CDR3 nucleotide sequence: TGTGCCAGCAGCTTGGTATCGATAACAGGGCGGTACGAGCAGTACTTC.

The chain links TRBV4-3 to TRBJ1-5, with no clear D. Trimming shortened V by 1 base and J by 0 bases, and 7 bases separated the two germline ends. The CDR3 covers 15 residues. The germline CDR1 and CDR2 sequences are LGHNA and YSLEER. The CDR3 bases are TGCGCCAGCAGCCAAGCTGCCGGTAGCAATCAGCCCCAGCATTTT. Translated, it gives CASSQAAGSNQPQHF.

This clone was detected only once. The sample holds other DNA sequences that translate to the same CDR3. The V and J genes are TRBV6-5 and TRBJ1-2, with TRBD1 matching 7 bases. Germline V gives CDR1 MNHEY, CDR2 SVGAGI. The CDR3 loop spans 15 amino acids. V trimming: 3 bases; J trimming: 2 bases; junction bases outside the gene matches: 6. Written as DNA, the CDR3 is TGTGCCAGCAGTTATTTAGACAGGGAGAACTATGGCTACACCTTC. Protein product: CASSYLDRENYGYTF.

V is TRBV9 and J is TRBJ2-5, with 10 bases fitting TRBD1. The junction had 8 bases not matched to a gene; V was cut back by 8 bases and J by 4 bases. Germline V gene sequence: CDR1 SGDLS, CDR2 YYNGEE. The CDR3 loop spans 14 amino acids. The CDR3 DNA is TGTGCCAGTACCCGGGACAGGGGAGCAGAGACCCAGTACTTC. Translation gives CASTRDRGAETQYF.

This chain connects TRBV28 to TRBJ2-1, with 12 bases lining up with TRBD2. V lost 8 bases and J lost 3; bases outside the gene matches: 8. This CDR3 is built from 16 residues. Germline CDR1 MDHEN, CDR2 SYDVKM. For the CDR3, the DNA is TGTGCCAGCCTAGCGGGAGGGCCTTCAGGCTACAATGAGCAGTTCTTC. Amino acids: CASLAGGPSGYNEQFF.

This clone has only a few counts. The chain combines TRBV6-1 with TRBJ2-7; 13 bases fit TRBD2. The ends lost 2 bases at V and 2 bases at J; junction bases unmatched: 6. Germline V gene lookup returns CDR1 MNHNS and CDR2 SASEGT. This CDR3 is built from 17 residues. The chain's CDR3 is CASSETPLAGGPYEQYF. The CDR3 nucleotides are TGTGCCAGCAGTGAAACCCCACTAGCGGGGGGGCCCTACGAGCAGTACTTC.

The chain uses TRBV7-9 and TRBJ1-1; D is undetermined. This CDR3 region has 15 residues. V lost 1 base and J 2 bases, leaving 11 bases between the germline ends. The germline CDR1 and CDR2 sequences are SEHNR and FQNEAQ (reference sequence). The CDR3 region has the DNA TGTGCCAGCAGCTTAGGTGCAGGTCCCAACACTGAAGCTTTCTTT. This codes for CASSLGAGPNTEAFF.